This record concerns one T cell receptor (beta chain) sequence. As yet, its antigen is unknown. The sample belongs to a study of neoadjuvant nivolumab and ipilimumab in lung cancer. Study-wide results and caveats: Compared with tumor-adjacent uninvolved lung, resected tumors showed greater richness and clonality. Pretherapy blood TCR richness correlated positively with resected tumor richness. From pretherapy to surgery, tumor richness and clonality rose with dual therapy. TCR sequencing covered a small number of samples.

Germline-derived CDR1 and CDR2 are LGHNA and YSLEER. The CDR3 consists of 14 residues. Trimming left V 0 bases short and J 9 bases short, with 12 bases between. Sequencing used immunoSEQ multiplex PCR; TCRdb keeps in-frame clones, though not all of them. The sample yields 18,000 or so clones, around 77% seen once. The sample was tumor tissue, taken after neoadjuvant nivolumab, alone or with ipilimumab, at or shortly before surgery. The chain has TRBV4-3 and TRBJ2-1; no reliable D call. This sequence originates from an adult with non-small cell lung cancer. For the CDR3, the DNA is TGCGCCAGCAGCCAAGATCTCCGGCGTCCTGAGCAGTTCTTC. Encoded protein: CASSQDLRRPEQFF.